This is a list of T cell receptor beta chains from one sample in a study of CD8 T cells in Susac syndrome. TCRdb itself ran the immunoSEQ multiplex PCR reads through MiXCR, one entry per CDR3 protein. The sample records about 120,000 distinct CDR3 sequences, around 96% being singletons. The specimen was CD4+ T cells from PBMCs. These receptors originate from a human donor with Susac syndrome. The CDR3 runs from the conserved cysteine through the conserved F or W.

V gene	J gene	CDR3 protein
TRBV18	TRBJ2-7	CASSPPGGEQYF
TRBV20-1	TRBJ2-1	CSARREGPYNEQFF
TRBV6-6	TRBJ2-5	CASRPVGTGDVWTQYF
TRBV20-1	TRBJ2-5	CSARDRVHGYLETQYF
TRBV20-1	TRBJ2-1	CSVNGLAGNEQFF
TRBV20-1	TRBJ1-2	CSAATGAYGYTF
TRBV18	TRBJ1-2	CASSPPGGSNDYGYTF
TRBV6-1	TRBJ1-2	CASSERSWGRYTF
TRBV7-2	TRBJ2-5	CASSRNFGFQISQETQYF
TRBV4-3	TRBJ1-1	CASSQGAHRNTEAFF
TRBV2	TRBJ1-1	CASSGDRGKAFF
TRBV7-7	TRBJ2-5	CASSNGREEETQYF
TRBV28	TRBJ2-7	CASSLPRGGYEQYF
TRBV30	TRBJ2-1	CAWSSGPLTYNEQFF
TRBV12-3/TRBV12-4	TRBJ1-5	CASSLDRRTSQHF
TRBV10-3	TRBJ1-2	CAIRNPGELYTF
TRBV12-3/TRBV12-4	TRBJ1-4	CASSLGDRDQGEKLFF
TRBV14	TRBJ2-5	CASSPGLAEQETQYF
TRBV12-3/TRBV12-4	TRBJ2-1	CASSLPRGHNEQFF
TRBV6-5	TRBJ2-3	CASSLRTGADTQYF
TRBV28	TRBJ2-7	CASSSPGLAMYEQYF
TRBV30	TRBJ1-5	CAWGLLGQPQHF
TRBV27	TRBJ2-5	CASSSGTGGAETQYF
TRBV6-6	TRBJ2-1	CASIRGDSSYNEQFF
TRBV12-3/TRBV12-4	TRBJ2-5	CASGRETQYF
TRBV5-4	TRBJ2-1	CASSLSRSENEQFF
TRBV5-1	TRBJ1-2	CASSFVPLGGYTF
TRBV28	TRBJ2-2	CASSSSGIDTGELFF
TRBV25-1	TRBJ2-4	CASSDPRAGGDIQYF
TRBV4-3	TRBJ1-4	CASSQESNEKLFF
TRBV3-1	TRBJ2-1	CASSQAVSYNEQFF
TRBV4-2	TRBJ1-1	CASSFRETEAFF
TRBV29-1	TRBJ1-2	CSVDWGQGGYTF
TRBV19	TRBJ2-1	CASSMVTSGRNEQFF
TRBV30	TRBJ1-1	CAWSPGTEAFF
TRBV20-1	TRBJ2-3	CSASIDGATDTQYF
TRBV3-1	TRBJ2-1	CASSQGRTSYNEQFF
TRBV9	TRBJ2-4	CASSPRRDIQYF
TRBV6-5	TRBJ1-1	CASSKKGSPEAFF
TRBV2	TRBJ2-1	CASSVLADLGNEQFF
TRBV29-1	TRBJ1-1	CSVSTALLAMNTEAFF
TRBV5-1	TRBJ2-1	CASSWSGRERDEQFF
TRBV2	TRBJ2-1	CASLAETGDRNEQFF
TRBV11-2	TRBJ2-4	CASSSAAWGDIQYF
TRBV30	TRBJ2-7	CAWSAQSSGGGEQYF
TRBV7-2	TRBJ2-1	CASSFSGGSYNEQFF
TRBV19	TRBJ2-7	CASSKARSSYEQYF
TRBV27	TRBJ2-2	CASKATGRTPGELFF
TRBV20-1	TRBJ2-7	CSAPSGTSGTRSSYEQYF
TRBV29-1	TRBJ2-7	CSVGGKIGEQYF
TRBV4-3	TRBJ2-7	CASSQDPQGAREQYF
TRBV28	TRBJ2-7	CASSLDSLAEYEQYF
TRBV20-1	TRBJ2-1	CSASDPGLAHREQFF
TRBV2	TRBJ2-5	CASSATGETQYF
TRBV10-3	TRBJ1-5	CAISESRGQPQHF
TRBV14	TRBJ2-1	CASSQVGARAAYNEQFF
TRBV4-1	TRBJ2-1	CASSQERNLAGGSGFF
TRBV6-2/TRBV6-3	TRBJ2-3	CASSWAAGADTQYF